This T cell receptor beta chain comes out of a study of T-cell memory formation after mild COVID-19. The wider study: TCR clusters showed largely donor specificity.

V was trimmed by 3 bases and J by 3 bases, leaving 11 bases between them. Germline values: CDR1 MNHEY, CDR2 SMNVEV (reference sequence). The CDR3 is 15 amino acids. 5'RACE primed at constant segments yielded TCR alpha and TCR beta cDNA libraries bearing sample barcodes and UMIs. TCRdb recomputed calls from the 5' RACE reads with MiXCR, one row per CDR3 protein. Found here are 400,000 to 500,000 distinct CDR3 sequences, 15% to 20% of them singletons; the top ten hold roughly 8.4%. This clonotype was observed a handful of times. Antigen: not known. Findings and limits, study-wide: Contracting CD8+ clones were enriched in EMRA, CD4+ mainly in CM and EM.

The sequenced material came from PBMCs or a T cell subset sorted from them (not recorded which). This TCR derives from an adult woman who had mild COVID-19 (a few samples of this study predate the infection). Cell type and time point are not known. The chain is built from TRBV27 and TRBJ2-2; D may be TRBD1 or TRBD2 (6 bases each). Here the CDR3 DNA reads TGTGCCAGCAGTTTGGGGGGCCGGGACACCGGGGAGCTGTTTTTT. Encoded protein: CASSLGGRDTGELFF.